This T cell receptor beta chain derives from a study of cytotoxic CD8 clonotypes in ibrutinib-treated CLL. The CDR3 loop spans 16 amino acids. Germline loops: CDR1 SEHNR, CDR2 FQNEAQ (reference sequence). V was clipped by 0 bases and J by 5 bases, with 16 bases between them. With cryopreserved PBMCs as the source, 2 to 2.5 micrograms of genomic DNA went to TCR beta libraries. Data came from immunoSEQ multiplex PCR; TCRdb stores just in-frame clones and leaves some out. This sample has some 120,000 clones, with around 80% found just once. The sequence was collected from a human donor with chronic lymphocytic leukemia. The chain is built from TRBV7-9 and TRBJ2-5, with a tentative D call TRBD2 (6 bases). Sequencing was performed on PBMCs, taken after 24 months of ibrutinib treatment. The CDR3 sequence is CASSLAGTASGETQYF. CDR3 nucleotides: TGTGCCAGCAGCTTAGCGGGGACCGCCAGCGGGGAGACCCAGTACTTC.